The entry below describes one T cell receptor beta chain. Its matching antigen is unknown. Researchers isolated at least 6 million PBMCs per sample. CDR1 SGDLS and CDR2 YYNGEE come from the germline V gene. CDR3 size: 16 residues. Germline trimming cut 4 bases from V and 5 bases from J; bases unmatched to any gene: 10. This sample stems from a study of blood T cells in healthy people across ages. Study outcomes and limitations: Both naive CD4+ cell counts and diversity were greater in long-lived donors than in aged donors. A roughly linear age-dependent decrease characterized TCR beta diversity per million T cells.

Using a J-beta primer mix together with a sample-barcoded 5' primer, a second PCR was run for roughly 7 to 12 cycles. TCRdb re-analysed the 5' RACE reads in MiXCR, keeping a single row per CDR3 protein. The sample has about 670,000 distinct CDR3 sequences, 35% to 50% seen once. This receptor was identified in a man aged 80 or over in good health. The V and J genes are TRBV9 and TRBJ2-1; 9 bases fit TRBD1. The sample taken for sequencing was blood. The CDR3 DNA reads as TGTGCCAGCAGCATCGCTCCGGGACAGGGAGACAATGAGCAGTTCTTC. Amino acids: CASSIAPGQGDNEQFF. Together with reference TRBV9 and TRBJ2-1, the CDR3 gives the full variable domain: DSGVTQTPKHLITATGQRVTLRCSPRSGDLSVYWYQQSLDQGLQFLIQYYNGEERAKGNILERFSAQQFPDLHSELNLSSLELGDSALYFCASSIAPGQGDNEQFFGPGTRLTVL.